Listed below are T cell receptor beta chains from one sample, sequenced in a study of CD8 T cells in ankylosing spondylitis. TCRdb independently ran MiXCR on the 5' RACE reads; one entry per CDR3 protein. The sample includes over 600,000 distinct CDR3 sequences, about 20% of them seen just once. Sequencing was carried out using blood, either unsorted or a sorted T cell fraction (not recorded which). These receptors were taken from a male donor with ankylosing spondylitis. CDR3s include the opening cysteine and the closing phenylalanine or tryptophan. The D gene is left open where the match is weak. Clone size appears in some rows only: once, few, many, or a class for an expanded clone.

>17|TRBV27|TRBD1|.|TRBJ1-1
CASSLRWDRGSSTEAFF
TGTGCCAGCAGTTTACGATGGGACAGGGGGAGCAGCACTGAAGCTTTCTTT
>15|TRBV20-1|TRBD2|.|TRBJ2-7
CSAIWLAGPSYEQYF
TGCAGTGCTATATGGCTAGCGGGACCCTCCTACGAGCAGTACTTC
>13|TRBV6-4|.|many|TRBJ2-2
CASSDRSTGELFF
TGTGCCAGCAGTGACAGGAGCACCGGGGAGCTGTTTTTT
>17|TRBV12-3/TRBV12-4|.|few|TRBJ2-3
CASSLLGTVPSTDTQYF
TGTGCCAGCAGTTTATTGGGGACGGTTCCCAGCACAGATACGCAGTATTTT
>14|TRBV20-1|TRBD1|few|TRBJ2-6
CSATQGIGANVLTF
TGCAGTGCTACACAGGGGATTGGGGCCAACGTCCTGACTTTC
>14|TRBV20-1|.|few|TRBJ2-3
CSARDVLRADTQYF
TGCAGTGCTAGAGACGTCCTGAGGGCAGATACGCAGTATTTT
>16|TRBV7-6|.|few|TRBJ2-3
CASSTGTDIETDTQYF
TGTGCCAGCAGCACTGGGACGGACATTGAGACAGATACGCAGTATTTT
>17|TRBV7-9|.|.|TRBJ1-2
CASSPLVSGLRFYGYTF
TGTGCCAGCAGCCCCCTAGTTTCGGGACTGAGATTCTATGGCTACACCTTC
>16|TRBV18|TRBD1|.|TRBJ1-5
CASSPGPQGRFQPQHF
TGTGCCAGCTCACCCGGCCCACAGGGGAGATTTCAGCCCCAGCATTTT
>15|TRBV15|.|few|TRBJ2-2
CATSREQDNTGELFF
TGTGCCACCAGCAGAGAACAGGACAACACCGGGGAGCTGTTTTTT
>14|TRBV5-1|TRBD2|few|TRBJ2-1
CASSPGLADNEQFF
TGCGCCAGCAGCCCCGGACTAGCCGACAATGAGCAGTTCTTC
>15|TRBV4-1|TRBD1|.|TRBJ2-7
CASSHAGTGIYEQYF
TGCGCCAGCAGCCACGCTGGGACAGGGATCTACGAGCAGTACTTC
>15|TRBV3-1|.|many|TRBJ2-1
CASSLEPGPYNEQFF
TGTGCCAGCAGCCTTGAACCGGGACCCTACAATGAGCAGTTCTTC
>15|TRBV11-2|.|few|TRBJ2-1
CASSLDRGVYNEQFF
TGTGCCAGCAGCTTAGACAGGGGAGTCTACAATGAGCAGTTCTTC
>15|TRBV11-2|.|.|TRBJ2-1
CASSRNLGEYNEQFF
TGTGCCAGCAGCCGAAACTTAGGAGAGTACAATGAGCAGTTCTTC
>15|TRBV6-2/TRBV6-3|.|.|TRBJ2-5
CASSRGLTVQETQYF
TGTGCCAGCAGTCGGGGACTGACGGTCCAAGAGACCCAGTACTTC
>17|TRBV3-1|.|once|TRBJ2-7
CASSQGPAGPSSYEQYF
TGTGCCAGCAGCCAAGGCCCCGCCGGACCCAGCTCCTACGAGCAGTACTTC
>14|TRBV5-6|TRBD2|few|TRBJ2-7
CASSFEIAGSEQYF
TGTGCCAGCAGCTTCGAGATAGCGGGGAGTGAGCAGTACTTC